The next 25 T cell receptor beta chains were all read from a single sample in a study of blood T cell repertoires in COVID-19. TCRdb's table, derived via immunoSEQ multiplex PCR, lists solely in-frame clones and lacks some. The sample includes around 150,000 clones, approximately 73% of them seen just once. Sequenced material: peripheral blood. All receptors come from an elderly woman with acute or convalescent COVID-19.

The CDR3 loop reads CASSSTVAGQLQFF. CDR3 DNA: TGTGCCAGCAGCTCGACGGTGGCTGGACAGCTTCAGTTCTTC. The chain links TRBV7-2 to TRBJ2-1; possible D gene TRBD1, 6 bases. The CDR3 consists of 14 residues. V was trimmed by 4 bases and J by 13 bases, leaving 20 bases between them. Germline CDR1 and CDR2: SGHTA and FQGNSA.

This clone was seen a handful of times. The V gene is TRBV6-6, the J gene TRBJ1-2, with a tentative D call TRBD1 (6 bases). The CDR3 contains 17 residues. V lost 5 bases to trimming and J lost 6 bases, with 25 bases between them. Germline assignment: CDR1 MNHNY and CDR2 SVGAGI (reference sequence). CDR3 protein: CASSPRQQGFDGNGYTF. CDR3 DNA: TGTGCCAGCAGTCCCCGTCAACAGGGTTTTGACGGGAATGGCTACACCTTC.

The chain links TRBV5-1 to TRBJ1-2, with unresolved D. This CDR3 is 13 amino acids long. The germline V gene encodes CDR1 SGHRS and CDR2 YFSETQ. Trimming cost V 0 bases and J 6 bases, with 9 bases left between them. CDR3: CASSLASGDGYTF. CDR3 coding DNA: TGCGCCAGCAGCTTGGCCTCGGGAGATGGCTACACCTTC.

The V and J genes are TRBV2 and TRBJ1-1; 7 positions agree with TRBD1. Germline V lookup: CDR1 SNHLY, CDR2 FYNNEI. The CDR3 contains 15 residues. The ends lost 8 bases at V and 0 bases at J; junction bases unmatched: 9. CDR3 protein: CASGGTVHMNTEAFF. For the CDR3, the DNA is TGTGCCAGCGGCGGGACAGTCCACATGAACACTGAAGCTTTCTTT.

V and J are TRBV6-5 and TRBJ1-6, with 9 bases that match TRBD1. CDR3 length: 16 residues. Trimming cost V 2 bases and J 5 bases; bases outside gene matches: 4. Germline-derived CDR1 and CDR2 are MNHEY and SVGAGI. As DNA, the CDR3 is TGTGCCAGCAGTTACGCCGGACAGGGGAATAATTCACCCCTCCACTTT. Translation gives CASSYAGQGNNSPLHF.

Here the CDR3 DNA reads TGTGCCAGCAGCTTAGTTATCGGACAGACAGATACGCAGTATTTT. Translation: CASSLVIGQTDTQYF. V usage is TRBV7-2 and J usage is TRBJ2-3; D is perhaps TRBD1 (6 bases). V was clipped by 1 base and J by 3 bases, with 11 bases between them. The CDR3 is 15 residues long. Germline V gives CDR1 SGHTA, CDR2 FQGNSA.

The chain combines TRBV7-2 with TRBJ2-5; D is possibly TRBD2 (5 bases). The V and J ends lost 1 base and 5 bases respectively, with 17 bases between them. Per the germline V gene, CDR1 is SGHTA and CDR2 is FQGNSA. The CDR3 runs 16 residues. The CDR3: CASSLVLAGSDETQYF. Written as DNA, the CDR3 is TGTGCCAGCAGCTTAGTCCTAGCTGGATCGGATGAGACCCAGTACTTC.

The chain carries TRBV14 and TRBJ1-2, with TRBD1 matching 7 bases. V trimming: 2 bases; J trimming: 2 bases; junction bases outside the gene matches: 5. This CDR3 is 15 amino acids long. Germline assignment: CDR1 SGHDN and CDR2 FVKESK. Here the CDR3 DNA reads TGTGCCAGCAGCCAACCAGGGGGTGGGAACTATGGCTACACCTTC. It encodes CASSQPGGGNYGYTF.

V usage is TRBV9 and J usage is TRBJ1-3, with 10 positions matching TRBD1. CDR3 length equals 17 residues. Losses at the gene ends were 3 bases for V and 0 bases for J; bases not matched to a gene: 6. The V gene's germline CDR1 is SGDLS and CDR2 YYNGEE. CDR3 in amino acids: CASSDKTGGYSGNTIYF. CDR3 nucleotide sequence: TGTGCCAGCAGCGATAAGACAGGGGGCTACTCTGGAAACACCATATATTTT.

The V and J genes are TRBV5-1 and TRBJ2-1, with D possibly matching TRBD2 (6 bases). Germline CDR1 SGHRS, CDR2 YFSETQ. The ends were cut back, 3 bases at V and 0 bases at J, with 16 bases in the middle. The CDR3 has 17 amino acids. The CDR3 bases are TGCGCCAGCAGCTGGACCCCGGGAGATACCTCCTACAATGAGCAGTTCTTC. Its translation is CASSWTPGDTSYNEQFF.

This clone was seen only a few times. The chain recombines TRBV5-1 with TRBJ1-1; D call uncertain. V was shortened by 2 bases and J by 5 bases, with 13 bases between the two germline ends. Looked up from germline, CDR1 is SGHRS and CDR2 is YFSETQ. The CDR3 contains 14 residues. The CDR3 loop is CASSFVGGGTEAFF. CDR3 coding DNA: TGCGCCAGCAGCTTTGTGGGAGGTGGTACTGAAGCTTTCTTT.

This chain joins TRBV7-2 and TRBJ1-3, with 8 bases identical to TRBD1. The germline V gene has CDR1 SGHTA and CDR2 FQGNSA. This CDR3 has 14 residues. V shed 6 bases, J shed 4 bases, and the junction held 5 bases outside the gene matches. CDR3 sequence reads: CASRTTGAGNTIYF. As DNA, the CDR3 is TGTGCCAGCAGGACGACAGGGGCGGGAAACACCATATATTTT.

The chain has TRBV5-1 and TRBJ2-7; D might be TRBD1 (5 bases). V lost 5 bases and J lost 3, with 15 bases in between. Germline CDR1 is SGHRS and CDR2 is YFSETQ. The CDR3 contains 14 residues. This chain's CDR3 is CASSLTAQGYEQYF. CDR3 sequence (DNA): TGCGCCAGCAGTTTGACAGCGCAGGGCTACGAGCAGTACTTC.

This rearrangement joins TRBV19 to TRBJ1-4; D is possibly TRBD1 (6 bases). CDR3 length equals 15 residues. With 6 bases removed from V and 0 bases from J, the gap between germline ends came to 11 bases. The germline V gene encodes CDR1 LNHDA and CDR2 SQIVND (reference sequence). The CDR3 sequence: CASRMTGATNEKLFF. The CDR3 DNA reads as TGTGCCAGTAGGATGACAGGAGCAACTAATGAAAAACTGTTTTTT.

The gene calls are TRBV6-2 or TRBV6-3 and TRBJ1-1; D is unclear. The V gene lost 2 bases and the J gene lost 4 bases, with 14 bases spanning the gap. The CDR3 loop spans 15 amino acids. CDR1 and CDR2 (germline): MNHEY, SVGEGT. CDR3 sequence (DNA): TGTGCCAGCAGTTACGCCAGTCTCCTCCTCACTGAAGCTTTCTTT. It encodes CASSYASLLLTEAFF.

In DNA, the CDR3 is TGTGCCAGCTTAGTACAGGGGATTCGAGAGACCCAGTACTTC. It specifies CASLVQGIRETQYF. The rearrangement uses TRBV5-8 and TRBJ2-5; 7 nucleotides agree with TRBD1. The CDR3 length is 14 residues. The trim removed 7 bases at V and 4 bases at J, leaving 10 bases unmatched. Germline assignment: CDR1 SGHTS and CDR2 YDEGEE. Complete variable domain (other parts from reference TRBV5-8 and TRBJ2-5): EAGVTQSPTHLIKTRGQQATLRCSPISGHTSVYWYQQALGLGLQFLLWYDEGEERNRGNFPPRFSGRQFPNYSSELNVNALELEDSALYLCASLVQGIRETQYFGPGTRLLVL.

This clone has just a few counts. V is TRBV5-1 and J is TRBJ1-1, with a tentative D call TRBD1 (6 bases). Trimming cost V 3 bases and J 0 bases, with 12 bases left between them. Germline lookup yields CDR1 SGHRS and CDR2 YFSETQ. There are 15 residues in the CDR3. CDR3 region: CASSSDSYMNTEAFF. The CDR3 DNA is TGCGCCAGCAGCTCGGACAGCTACATGAACACTGAAGCTTTCTTT.

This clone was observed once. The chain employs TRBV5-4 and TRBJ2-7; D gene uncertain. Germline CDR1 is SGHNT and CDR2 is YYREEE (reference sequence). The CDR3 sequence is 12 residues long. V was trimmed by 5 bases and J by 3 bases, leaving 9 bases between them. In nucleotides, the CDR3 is TGTGCCAGCAGAGGCGGAATCTACGAGCAGTACTTC. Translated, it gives CASRGGIYEQYF.

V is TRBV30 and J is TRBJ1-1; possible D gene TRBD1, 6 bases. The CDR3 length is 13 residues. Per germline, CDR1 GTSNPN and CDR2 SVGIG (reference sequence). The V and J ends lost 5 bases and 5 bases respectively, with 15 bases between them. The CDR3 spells CAWARERGTEAFF. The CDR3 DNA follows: TGTGCCTGGGCGAGGGAGAGGGGGACTGAAGCTTTCTTT.

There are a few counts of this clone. CDR3 coding DNA: TGCAGTGCTAGTGCCCCCGGGACAGCCTTTAATGAAAAACTGTTTTTT. Amino acid sequence: CSASAPGTAFNEKLFF. The chain carries TRBV20-1 and TRBJ1-4, with 7 bases that match TRBD1. The CDR3 totals 16 residues. CDR1 is DFQATT, CDR2 SNEGSKA, per germline (reference sequence). V lost 3 bases to trimming and J lost 4 bases; unmatched junction nucleotides: 11.

The CDR3: CSVEGQGAGANVLTF. CDR3 DNA: TGCAGCGTTGAGGGGCAGGGGGCCGGGGCCAACGTCCTGACTTTC. The rearrangement uses TRBV29-1 and TRBJ2-6; 8 nucleotides align to TRBD1. CDR3 length: 15 amino acids. V gave up 3 bases and J gave up 4 bases; unmatched junction bases: 5. Germline CDR1 SQVTM, CDR2 ANQGSEA.

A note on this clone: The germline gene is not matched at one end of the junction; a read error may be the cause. CDR3 sequence reads: CPSNHDRGGNQPQHF. Here the CDR3 DNA reads TGTCCCAGCAACCACGACAGGGGAGGCAATCAGCCCCAGCATTTT. The V call is TRBV19, the J call TRBJ1-5, with TRBD1 matching over 8 bases. Germline assignment: CDR1 LNHDA and CDR2 SQIVND (reference sequence). This CDR3 region has 15 residues.

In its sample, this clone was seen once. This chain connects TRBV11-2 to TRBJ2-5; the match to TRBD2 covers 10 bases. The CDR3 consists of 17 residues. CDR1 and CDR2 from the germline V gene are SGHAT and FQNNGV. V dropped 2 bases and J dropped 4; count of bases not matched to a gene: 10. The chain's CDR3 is CASSLRTTAGGRETQYF. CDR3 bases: TGTGCCAGCAGCTTAAGAACTACAGCGGGGGGGCGAGAGACCCAGTACTTC. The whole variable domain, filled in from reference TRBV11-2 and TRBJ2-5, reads EAGVAQSPRYKIIEKRQSVAFWCNPISGHATLYWYQQILGQGPKLLIQFQNNGVVDDSQLPKDRFSAERLKGVDSTLKIQPAKLEDSAVYLCASSLRTTAGGRETQYFGPGTRLLVL.

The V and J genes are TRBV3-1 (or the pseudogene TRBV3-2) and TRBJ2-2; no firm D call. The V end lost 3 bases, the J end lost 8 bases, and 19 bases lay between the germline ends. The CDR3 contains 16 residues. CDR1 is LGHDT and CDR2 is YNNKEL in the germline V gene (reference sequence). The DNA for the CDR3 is TGTGCCAGCAGCCACTACCGGGTGGCGGAGTTGGGGGAGCTGTTTTTT. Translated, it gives CASSHYRVAELGELFF.

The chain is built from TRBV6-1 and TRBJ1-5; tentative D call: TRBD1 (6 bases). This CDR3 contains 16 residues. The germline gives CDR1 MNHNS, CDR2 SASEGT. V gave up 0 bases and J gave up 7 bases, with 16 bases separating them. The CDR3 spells CASSEALGGRWQPQHF. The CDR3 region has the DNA TGTGCCAGCAGTGAAGCGCTGGGGGGGCGATGGCAGCCCCAGCATTTT.